The clone carrying this TCR beta chain was picked up one time. Germline assignment: CDR1 SGHAT and CDR2 FQNNGV. CDR3 length: 13 residues. This record belongs to a study of Graves' ophthalmopathy and Graves' hyperthyroidism. Beta-chain TCR CDR3 regions were amplified from RNA transcripts. The first-round RT-PCR employed HTBI primers together with the Qiagen OneStep RT-PCR kit. A multiplex PCR was then performed as the second round. MiXCR, applied by TCRdb to the multiplex PCR reads, yields one record per CDR3 protein. The repertoire holds 600,000 to 950,000 distinct CDR3 sequences, with about 44% as singletons.

Sequences were obtained from peripheral blood. This chain uses TRBV11-2 with TRBJ2-7; D call uncertain. Judging by the DNA end, TRBJ2-1 fits better; the J call may be wrong. This receptor was taken from an adult man with Graves' ophthalmopathy. CDR3 amino acids: CASSYGPDNEQFF. The CDR3, as DNA: TGTGCCAGCAGCTACGGACCAGACAATGAGCAGTTCTTC.